This T cell receptor (beta chain) was obtained from a study of T cells in Graves' hyperthyroidism and ophthalmopathy. On the study more broadly: Peripheral blood was drawn at first diagnosis, prior to all treatment. Overall study results and limits: Ophthalmopathy could be told apart from stable hyperthyroidism with a 13 V-J model.

Germline-derived CDR1 and CDR2 are DFQATT and SNEGSKA (reference sequence). V shed 0 bases and J 9 bases; nucleotides not matched to a gene: 7. The CDR3 consists of 15 residues. The investigators amplified TCR beta CDR3 regions from RNA transcripts. The TCR CDR3 was amplified in a first-round RT-PCR using the HTBI primer set. In TCRdb, the multiplex PCR reads were re-called with MiXCR into one record per CDR3 protein. The data show 750,000 to 950,000 distinct CDR3 sequences, 38% seen once. Comment on this clonotype: Its antigen is unknown.

The sequence was obtained from a man between 18 and 29 years old with Graves' hyperthyroidism. V usage is TRBV20-1 and J usage is TRBJ1-6; 8 bases agree with TRBD1. Sequencing used blood. In DNA, the CDR3 is TGCAGTGCTAGAGATTTGGACAGGGCGGTTTCACCCCTCCACTTT. This encodes CSARDLDRAVSPLHF.